The 20 T cell receptor beta chains below all came from one sample that was sequenced in a study of cytomegalovirus exposure and HLA in healthy donors. Clones were read by immunoSEQ multiplex PCR, and TCRdb kept only the in-frame ones, dropping some. The table records some 150,000 clones, roughly 87% of them present only once. Input material: PBMCs. The receptors were gathered from a man aged 18 to 30 in good health and CMV-seropositive.

The rearrangement links TRBV6-1 to TRBJ1-5; D remains unclear. V shed 7 bases and J shed 4 bases, with 17 bases lying between them. Germline CDR1 reads MNHNS; CDR2 reads SASEGT. CDR3 size: 15 residues. CDR3 loop: CASTETTILNQPQHF. In nucleotides, the CDR3 is TGTGCCAGCACCGAGACAACCATTCTAAATCAGCCCCAGCATTTT.

A single count supports this clone. One end of the junction varies from germline; a read error may be responsible. The chain uses TRBV13 and TRBJ2-7; 14 positions agree with TRBD2. CDR1 and CDR2 (germline): PRHDT, FYEKMQ (reference sequence). The CDR3 spans 17 residues. CDR3 in DNA: TGTGCCAGCAGCCTAGGACTAGCGGGAGGAAAGGGCTACGAGCAGTACTTC. Protein sequence: CASSLGLAGGKGYEQYF.

V is TRBV9 and J is TRBJ1-3, with a weak D call TRBD1 (5 bases). Trimming removed 4 bases from V and 3 bases from J, with 17 bases in between. CDR1 SGDLS and CDR2 YYNGEE come from the germline V gene. This CDR3 comprises 16 residues. CDR3 nucleotide sequence: TGTGCCAGCAGCCCTAATCCTGGGCAGGGTGGAAACACCATATATTTT. This translates into CASSPNPGQGGNTIYF.

V usage is TRBV27 and J usage is TRBJ1-1, with 7 bases that match TRBD1. The germline gives CDR1 MNHEY, CDR2 SMNVEV (reference sequence). This CDR3 has 16 residues. J gave up 5 bases and V 6 bases, and 15 bases lay outside the gene matches. Here the CDR3 reads CASSRSPAAGGTEAFF. In DNA, the CDR3 is TGTGCCAGCAGCCGTAGCCCAGCGGCAGGGGGGACTGAAGCTTTCTTT.

Of note for this clone: A junction end diverges from the germline sequence, so it may reflect a read error. The gene calls are TRBV2 and TRBJ2-5, with TRBD1 as a possible D gene (6 bases). The CDR3 length is 15 residues. Germline CDR1 SNHLY, CDR2 FYNNEI. This chain's CDR3 is CASSDKPGALEAQYF. As DNA, the CDR3 is TGTGCCAGCAGTGATAAGCCAGGGGCCCTAGAGGCCCAGTACTTC.

The sample holds one count of this clone. The CDR3 DNA reads TGTGCCAGCAACACCGGGACAGGGCCCTACGAGCAGTACTTC. This sequence encodes CASNTGTGPYEQYF. The chain uses TRBV2 and TRBJ2-7, with 9 nucleotides matching TRBD1. The germline V gene encodes CDR1 SNHLY and CDR2 FYNNEI. The CDR3 spans 14 residues. V was pared by 7 bases and J by 2 bases, with 6 bases of the junction left unmatched. The whole variable domain, filled in from reference TRBV2 and TRBJ2-7, reads EPEVTQTPSHQVTQMGQEVILRCVPISNHLYFYWYRQILGQKVEFLVSFYNNEISEKSEIFDDQFSVERPDGSNFTLKIRSTKLEDSAMYFCASNTGTGPYEQYFGPGTRLTVT.

This clone came up once. V and J are TRBV5-4 and TRBJ2-7, with D perhaps TRBD2 (6 bases). The CDR3 extends over 14 amino acids. V gave up 2 bases and J gave up 7 bases, with 16 bases separating them. CDR1 is SGHNT and CDR2 is YYREEE in the germline V gene (reference sequence). The CDR3 DNA follows: TGTGCCAGCAGCTTTGGTGGGAGCGGAGGGGAGCAGTACTTC. It is translated as CASSFGGSGGEQYF.

The rearrangement uses TRBV2 and TRBJ1-1, with D perhaps TRBD1 (5 bases). The germline V gene encodes CDR1 SNHLY and CDR2 FYNNEI. The germline V and J ends were trimmed by 9 bases and 4 bases, with 12 bases remaining between them. CDR3 length: 12 residues. This chain's CDR3 is CASYSRATEAFF. DNA of the CDR3: TGTGCCAGTTATAGCAGGGCCACTGAAGCTTTCTTT.

Here the CDR3 reads CASSLSNRGYGYTF. As DNA, the CDR3 is TGCGCCAGCAGCTTGTCAAACAGGGGTTATGGCTACACCTTC. The V and J genes are TRBV5-1 and TRBJ1-2; 7 bases are shared with TRBD1. Germline V gene sequence: CDR1 SGHRS, CDR2 YFSETQ. This CDR3 contains 14 residues. V lost 1 base and J lost 5; bases outside the gene matches: 5.

J is TRBJ2-3 and V is TRBV11-2; TRBD2 matches 8 bases. The CDR3 consists of 15 residues. Unmatched junction bases numbered 9, after V lost 5 bases and J lost 5 bases. Germline loops: CDR1 SGHAT, CDR2 FQNNGV. As DNA, the CDR3 is TGTGCCAGCAGCGGGCGGCGGGGGGCAGGAGATACGCAGTATTTT. Translating gives CASSGRRGAGDTQYF.

The chain uses TRBV28 and TRBJ2-3; D is perhaps TRBD2 (5 bases). Per germline, CDR1 MDHEN and CDR2 SYDVKM. V was cut by 8 bases and J by 5 bases, with 17 bases left in between. The CDR3 runs to 14 residues. CDR3 bases: TGTGCCAGCCTCCCCTTAGGAGGAAGAGATACGCAGTATTTT. It translates to CASLPLGGRDTQYF.

The gene calls are TRBV5-4 and TRBJ2-5; weak D call: TRBD1 (5 bases). The length of the CDR3 is 17 residues. CDR1 and CDR2 (germline): SGHNT, YYREEE (reference sequence). V lost 0 bases to trimming and J lost 5 bases, with 20 bases between them. The CDR3 reads CASSLDLGRQGLETQYF. The CDR3 nucleotides are TGTGCCAGCAGCTTGGACCTTGGCCGGCAGGGTTTGGAGACCCAGTACTTC.

V and J are TRBV27 and TRBJ1-1; D is unclear. Germline CDR1 and CDR2: MNHEY and SMNVEV (reference sequence). The CDR3 has 9 amino acids. The V end lost 6 bases, the J end lost 11 bases, and 7 bases lay between the germline ends. As DNA, the CDR3 is TGTGCCAGCAGAGAGCGGGCTTTCTTT. This codes for CASRERAFF.

The V and J genes are TRBV6-6 and TRBJ2-7; 8 bases map to TRBD1. The V gene end was trimmed by 7 bases and the J gene end by 5 bases; junction bases not matched to a gene: 7. The length of the CDR3 is 13 residues. CDR1 and CDR2 from the germline V gene are MNHNY and SVGAGI (reference sequence). This chain's CDR3 is CASTPGGRDEQYF. CDR3 bases: TGTGCCAGCACCCCAGGGGGCCGCGACGAGCAGTACTTC.

The J gene is TRBJ2-1, the V gene TRBV15; D might be TRBD2 (7 bases). CDR3 length equals 16 residues. V was clipped by 3 bases and J by 5 bases, with 17 bases between them. Germline lookup yields CDR1 LNHNV and CDR2 YYDKDF (reference sequence). The CDR3 DNA follows: TGTGCCACCAGCAGGAGGGGGGGCCCTACCCACAATGAGCAGTTCTTC. Its translation is CATSRRGGPTHNEQFF.

The genes are TRBV11-2 and TRBJ2-1; D is unclear. The CDR3 has 16 residues. Germline V CDR1 and CDR2: SGHAT, FQNNGV. The V gene lost 0 bases and the J gene lost 0 bases, with 9 bases spanning the gap. CDR3 DNA sequence: TGTGCCAGCAGCTTAGATGGCTGGAGCTCCTACAATGAGCAGTTCTTC. Its protein product is CASSLDGWSSYNEQFF.

The chain links TRBV14 to TRBJ1-6, with no clear D. The germline gives CDR1 SGHDN, CDR2 FVKESK. V was clipped by 1 base and J by 10 bases, with 5 bases between them. This CDR3 spans 12 amino acids. The CDR3 sequence: CASSQGASPLHF. CDR3 DNA sequence: TGTGCCAGCAGCCAAGGCGCCTCACCCCTCCACTTT.

The rearrangement links TRBV7-6 to TRBJ1-3, with a weak D call TRBD1 (6 bases). The CDR3 has 12 amino acids. CDR1 and CDR2 (germline): SGHVS, FNYEAQ. The germline V and J ends were trimmed by 7 bases and 5 bases, with 9 bases remaining between them. Here the CDR3 reads CASTGQRNTIYF. The CDR3 DNA sequence: TGTGCCAGCACCGGACAGAGAAACACCATATATTTT.

V usage is TRBV29-1 and J usage is TRBJ2-1; TRBD2 matches 8 bases. V lost 4 bases, J lost 7 bases, and 6 bases stayed unmatched. In germline, CDR1 is SQVTM, CDR2 ANQGSEA. This CDR3 has 13 residues. CDR3 bases: TGCAGCGTTGTTAGCGGGAACAAAAATGAGCAGTTCTTC. This translates into CSVVSGNKNEQFF.

This chain joins TRBV9 and TRBJ1-2; no clear D. Per the germline V gene, CDR1 is SGDLS and CDR2 is YYNGEE. The CDR3 loop spans 16 amino acids. The ends were cut back, 1 base at V and 3 bases at J, with 16 bases in the middle. This CDR3 is CASSVNPGSGDYGYTF. The CDR3 DNA reads as TGTGCCAGCAGCGTAAATCCCGGCAGCGGAGACTATGGCTACACCTTC.